A selection of T cell receptor beta chains follows, all from one sample in a study of blood T cell repertoires in COVID-19. Repertoires were generated with immunoSEQ multiplex PCR, while TCRdb's copy carries only in-frame clones and drops some. The table includes hundreds of thousands of clones, over 70% detected once. The sequencing input was peripheral blood. The receptors derive from a woman in her 70s with COVID-19, enrolled during active disease. The CDR3 runs from the conserved cysteine through the conserved F or W. A D gene is named only where the DNA matches it firmly. Rows give clone size only sometimes, using once, few, many, or a class for an expanded clone.

>.|TRBJ1-3|TRBV19|TRBD1
TGTGCCAGTACTCCCCCGAGACAGGGGGCTGGAAACACCATATATTTT
CASTPPRQGAGNTIYF
>.|TRBJ2-1|TRBV24-1|TRBD2
TGTGCCATCGGGACTAGCGGGAACTACAATGAGCAGTTCTTC
CAIGTSGNYNEQFF
>.|TRBJ2-2|TRBV6-5|.
TGTGCCAGCAGTCTCGGCGGGGTAGGCACCGGGGAGCTGTTTTTT
CASSLGGVGTGELFF
>.|TRBJ1-5|TRBV19|.
TGTGCCAGTAGTGGGGGCTTAAATCAGCCCCAGCATTTT
CASSGGLNQPQHF
>.|TRBJ1-2|TRBV18|.
TGTGCCAGCTCACCACGGGACTCAGGAACCTACACCTTC
CASSPRDSGTYTF
>.|TRBJ1-5|TRBV19|.
TGTGCCAGTAGTATTTCGGGGAATGGCAATCAGCCCCAGCATTTT
CASSISGNGNQPQHF
>.|TRBJ2-1|TRBV19|TRBD2
TGTGCCAGTAGTGCGCTAGCGGGTGATTACAATGAGCAGTTCTTC
CASSALAGDYNEQFF
>.|TRBJ2-3|TRBV6-2/TRBV6-3|.
TGTGCCAGCAGTTACCCTACAGGGAGAGCAGATACGCAGTATTTT
CASSYPTGRADTQYF
>.|TRBJ2-1|TRBV30|TRBD2
TGTGCCTGGAGTACCCACGGACTAGCGGGAGGGCCTAACAATGAGCAGTTCTTC
CAWSTHGLAGGPNNEQFF
>.|TRBJ2-5|TRBV5-1|.
TGCGCCAGCAGTTTCTATGGCGGGGGCCTCCCAGAGACCCAGTACTTC
CASSFYGGGLPETQYF
>.|TRBJ2-6|TRBV24-1|.
TGTGCCACCAGTAAAAGGACAAACTCTGGGGCCAACGTCCTGACTTTC
CATSKRTNSGANVLTF
>.|TRBJ2-5|TRBV19|TRBD2
TGTGCCAGTAGTATTGGACTAGCGGGAGGGGAGACCCAGTACTTC
CASSIGLAGGETQYF
>few|TRBJ2-7|TRBV6-1|TRBD2
TGTGCCAGCAGTGAAGCAGCGGGAGCCCCCGAGCAGTACTTC
CASSEAAGAPEQYF
>once|TRBJ1-4|TRBV4-1|TRBD1
TGCGCCAGCAGCCAGGGGGACAGGGATAATGAAAAACTGTTTTTT
CASSQGDRDNEKLFF
>once|TRBJ2-1|TRBV9|TRBD2
TGTGCCAGCAGCCGCACTGTCACCGGGACTACTTACAATGAGCAGTTCTTC
CASSRTVTGTTYNEQFF
>once|TRBJ2-7|TRBV9|TRBD2
TGTGCCAGCAGCGTGACTAGCGGGAGACTGGACGAGCAGTACTTC
CASSVTSGRLDEQYF
>.|TRBJ2-1|TRBV7-7|.
TGTGCTAGCAGCTTAGCTCTAAGCTCCTACAATGAGCAGTTCTTC
CASSLALSSYNEQFF
>.|TRBJ1-2|TRBV4-2|.
TGTGCCAGCAGCCAAGCACTGCGGGACTTTGGCTACACCTTC
CASSQALRDFGYTF
>.|TRBJ1-2|TRBV9|.
TGTGCCAGCAGCGTAGGTCAGGGCTATGGCTACACCTTC
CASSVGQGYGYTF
>few|TRBJ1-5|TRBV19|.
TGTGCCAGTAGTATAGAGTCAGGGGAACAGCCCCAGCATTTT
CASSIESGEQPQHF
>.|TRBJ1-2|TRBV28|TRBD1
TGTGCCAGCAGTTTAGAGGGGGCAGGTAGCTATGGCTACACCTTC
CASSLEGAGSYGYTF
>.|TRBJ2-1|TRBV19|.
TGTGCCAGTAGTATAGGCCTAGTCGGTTCGCGGGAGCAGTTCTTC
CASSIGLVGSREQFF
>.|TRBJ2-7|TRBV27|TRBD1
TGTGCCAGCAGACAGGGACAGGGGAGCGCGCAGTACTTC
CASRQGQGSAQYF
>.|TRBJ2-7|TRBV28|.
TGTGCCAGCAGACTTCAGGGATTCTACGAGCAGTACTTC
CASRLQGFYEQYF
>.|TRBJ1-2|TRBV9|.
TGTGCCAGCAGCGTAGTTGGCAGTAACTATGGCTACACCTTC
CASSVVGSNYGYTF
>.|TRBJ1-4|TRBV6-2/TRBV6-3|.
TGTGCCAGCAGTAATGGTGGCGGACTGGAGGAAAAACTGTTTTTT
CASSNGGGLEEKLFF
>.|TRBJ2-3|TRBV5-1|.
TGCGCCAGCAGCTTGATGGCGGGGACAGATACGCAGTATTTT
CASSLMAGTDTQYF
>.|TRBJ1-4|TRBV28|.
TGTGCCAGCAGTTTTAGGGGGAGATACGCAACTAATGAAAAACTGTTTTTT
CASSFRGRYATNEKLFF
>.|TRBJ1-2|TRBV5-6|.
TGTGCCACCCGAACGAGGGTCGGCTATGGCTACACCTTC
CATRTRVGYGYTF
>.|TRBJ1-1|TRBV5-6|.
TGTGCCAGCAGCTACTCGTTTACTGAAGCTTTCTTT
CASSYSFTEAFF
>.|TRBJ2-7|TRBV7-9|TRBD1
TGTGCCAGCAGCACGACAGGGGGCGTTTACGAGCAGTACTTC
CASSTTGGVYEQYF
>.|TRBJ1-2|TRBV19|TRBD1
TGTGCCAGTAGTATAAAGGGGGCCTATGGCTACACCTTC
CASSIKGAYGYTF
>.|TRBJ1-4|TRBV7-8|.
TGTGCCAGCAGCCCAAAGACACAGGGAACTAATGAAAAACTGTTTTTT
CASSPKTQGTNEKLFF
>.|TRBJ1-5|TRBV28|TRBD1
TGTGCCAGCAGTTTGGCCAGGGGGCTCAGCAATCAGCCCCAGCATTTT
CASSLARGLSNQPQHF
>once|TRBJ2-3|TRBV19|.
TGTGCCAGTAGTGCCACGGACTACCCTTATTTT
CASSATDYPYF
>.|TRBJ2-1|TRBV24-1|TRBD2
TGTGCCACCAGTGCGCGGGAGACCTACAATGAGCAGTTCTTC
CATSARETYNEQFF
>.|TRBJ2-2|TRBV19|TRBD2
TGTGCCAGTAGCAAACTTTTAGCGGGAGGGCAGTCCGGGGAGCTGTTTTTT
CASSKLLAGGQSGELFF